This T cell receptor (beta chain) emerged from a study of graft-versus-host responses after intestinal transplantation. Overall study findings and caveats: High graft-versus-host to host-versus-graft clonal ratios were found in allografts of patients who had graft-donor T cell macrochimerism.

Germline CDR1 reads SQVTM; CDR2 reads ANQGSEA. The CDR3 runs 12 residues. The V end lost 5 bases, the J end lost 5 bases, and 12 bases lay between the germline ends. TCRdb keeps only in-frame clones here, not all; method: immunoSEQ multiplex PCR. The repertoire holds 40,000 to 55,000 clones, 84% seen once, with over 0.45% in the top ten. As concerns this clone: The antigen is undetermined.

The chain recombines TRBV29-1 with TRBJ1-2, with D perhaps matching TRBD1 (6 bases). This specimen was unstimulated CD4+ T cells sorted from spleen or lymph node cells, taken before transplant. The source of this sequence is a human donor who was the organ donor for an intestinal transplant. CDR3 DNA: TGCAGCGTTAGACAGGAGCCTTATGGCTACACCTTC. It yields the protein CSVRQEPYGYTF.